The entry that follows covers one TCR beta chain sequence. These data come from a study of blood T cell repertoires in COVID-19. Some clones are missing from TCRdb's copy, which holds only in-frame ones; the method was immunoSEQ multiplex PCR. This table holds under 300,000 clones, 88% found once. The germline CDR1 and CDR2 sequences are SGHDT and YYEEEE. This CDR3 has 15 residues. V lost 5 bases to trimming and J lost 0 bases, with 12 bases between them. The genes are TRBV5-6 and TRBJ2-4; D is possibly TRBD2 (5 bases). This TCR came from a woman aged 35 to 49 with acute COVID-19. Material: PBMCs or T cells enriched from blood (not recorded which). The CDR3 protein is CASSRGLLAKNIQYF. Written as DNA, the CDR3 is TGTGCCAGCAGTCGAGGACTCTTAGCCAAAAACATTCAGTACTTC.